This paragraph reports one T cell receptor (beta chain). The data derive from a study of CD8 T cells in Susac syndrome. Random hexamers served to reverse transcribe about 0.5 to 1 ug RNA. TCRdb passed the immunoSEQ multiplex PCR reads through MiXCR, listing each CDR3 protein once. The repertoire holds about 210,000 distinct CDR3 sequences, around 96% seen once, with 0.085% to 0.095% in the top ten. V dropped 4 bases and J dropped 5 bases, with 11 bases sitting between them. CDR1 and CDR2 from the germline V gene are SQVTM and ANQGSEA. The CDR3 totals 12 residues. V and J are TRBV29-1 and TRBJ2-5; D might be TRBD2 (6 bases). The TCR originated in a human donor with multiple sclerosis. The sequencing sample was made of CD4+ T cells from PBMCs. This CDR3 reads CSVALARETQYF. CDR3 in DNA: TGCAGCGTTGCACTAGCCCGCGAGACCCAGTACTTC. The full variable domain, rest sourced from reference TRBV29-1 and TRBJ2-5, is SAVISQKPSRDICQRGTSLTIQCQVDSQVTMMFWYRQQPGQSLTLIATANQGSEATYESGFVIDKFPISRPNLTFSTLTVSNMSPEDSSIYLCSVALARETQYFGPGTRLLVL.